The T cell receptor beta chain described here comes from a study of control samples from healthy donors and cancer patients. The CDR3 runs 14 residues. Germline CDR1 is PRHDT and CDR2 is FYEKMQ (reference sequence). Trimming took 5 bases from V and 0 from J, leaving 8 bases between them. Sequencing was performed with immunoSEQ multiplex PCR; in TCRdb, only in-frame clones are kept and a portion is missing. The sample consists of 150,000 or so clones, 80% to 95% of them appearing once. The rearrangement uses TRBV13 and TRBJ1-3, with TRBD1 as a possible D gene (5 bases). The specimen sequenced was blood. The origin of this receptor is a young man in good health. The CDR3 loop is CASSPRGSGNTIYF. The CDR3 region has the DNA TGTGCCAGCAGCCCAAGGGGCTCTGGAAACACCATATATTTT.